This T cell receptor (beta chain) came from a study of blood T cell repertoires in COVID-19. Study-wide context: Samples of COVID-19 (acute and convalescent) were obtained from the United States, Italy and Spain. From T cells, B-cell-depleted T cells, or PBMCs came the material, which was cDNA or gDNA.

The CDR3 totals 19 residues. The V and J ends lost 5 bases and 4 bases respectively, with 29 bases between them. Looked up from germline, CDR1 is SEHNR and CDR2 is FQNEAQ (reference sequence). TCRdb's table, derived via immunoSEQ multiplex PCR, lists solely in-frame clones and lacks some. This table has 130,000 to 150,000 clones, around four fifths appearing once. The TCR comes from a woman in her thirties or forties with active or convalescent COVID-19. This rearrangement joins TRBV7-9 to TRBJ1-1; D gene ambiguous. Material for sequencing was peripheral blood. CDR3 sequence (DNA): TGTGCCAGCAGCCCAGAGATCCCCCAAGGACCCGAAGAGGGCACTGAAGCTTTCTTT. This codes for CASSPEIPQGPEEGTEAFF.